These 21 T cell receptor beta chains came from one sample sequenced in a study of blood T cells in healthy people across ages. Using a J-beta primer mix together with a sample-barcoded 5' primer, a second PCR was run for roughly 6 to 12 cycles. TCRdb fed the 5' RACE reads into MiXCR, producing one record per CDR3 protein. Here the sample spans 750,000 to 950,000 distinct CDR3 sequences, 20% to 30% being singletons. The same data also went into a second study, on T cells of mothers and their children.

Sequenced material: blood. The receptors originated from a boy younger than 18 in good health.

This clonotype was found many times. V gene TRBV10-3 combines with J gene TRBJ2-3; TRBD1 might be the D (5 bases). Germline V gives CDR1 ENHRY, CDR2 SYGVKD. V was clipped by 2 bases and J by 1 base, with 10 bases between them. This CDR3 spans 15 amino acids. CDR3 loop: CAISEQLQGTDTQYF. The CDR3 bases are TGTGCCATCAGTGAGCAGTTACAGGGCACAGATACGCAGTATTTT.

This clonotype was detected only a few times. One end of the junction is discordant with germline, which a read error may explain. The chain's CDR3 is CASSLGDGQRQHF. The CDR3 bases are TGTGCCAGCAGTTTAGGGGACGGCCAGCGCCAGCATTTT. The rearrangement links TRBV11-1 to TRBJ1-5; D perhaps matches TRBD1 (5 bases). The CDR3 consists of 13 residues. Germline assignment: CDR1 SGHAT and CDR2 FQDESV (reference sequence).

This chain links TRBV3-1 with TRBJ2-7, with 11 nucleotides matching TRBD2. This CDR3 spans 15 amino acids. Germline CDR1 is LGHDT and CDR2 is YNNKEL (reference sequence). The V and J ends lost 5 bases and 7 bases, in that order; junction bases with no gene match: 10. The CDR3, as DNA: TGTGCCAGCAGCAGACGAAGGCTAGCGGGGGGAGAGCAGTACTTC. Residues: CASSRRRLAGGEQYF.

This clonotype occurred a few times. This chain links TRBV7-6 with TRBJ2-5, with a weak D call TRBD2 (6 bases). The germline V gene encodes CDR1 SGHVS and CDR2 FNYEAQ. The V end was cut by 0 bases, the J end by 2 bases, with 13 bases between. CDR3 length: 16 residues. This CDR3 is CASSLASWGVQETQYF. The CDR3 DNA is TGTGCCAGCAGCTTAGCTTCGTGGGGGGTACAAGAGACCCAGTACTTC.

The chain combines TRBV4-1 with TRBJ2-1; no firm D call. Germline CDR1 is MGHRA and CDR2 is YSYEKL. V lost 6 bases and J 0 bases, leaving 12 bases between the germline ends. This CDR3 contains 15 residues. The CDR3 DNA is TGCGCCAGCAGTCACCCGCCGAGCTCCTACAATGAGCAGTTCTTC. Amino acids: CASSHPPSSYNEQFF.

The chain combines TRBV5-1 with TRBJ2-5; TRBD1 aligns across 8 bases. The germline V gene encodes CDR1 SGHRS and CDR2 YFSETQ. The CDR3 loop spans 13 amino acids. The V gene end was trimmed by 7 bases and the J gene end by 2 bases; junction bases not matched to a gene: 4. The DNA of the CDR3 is TGCGCCAGCCAGCGACAGGGGCAAGAGACCCAGTACTTC. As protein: CASQRQGQETQYF.

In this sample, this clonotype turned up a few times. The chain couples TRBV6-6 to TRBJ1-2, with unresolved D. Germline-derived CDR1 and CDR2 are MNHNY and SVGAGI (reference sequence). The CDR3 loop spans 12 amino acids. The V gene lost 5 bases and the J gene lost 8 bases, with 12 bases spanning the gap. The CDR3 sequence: CASSPLPEGYTF. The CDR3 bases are TGTGCCAGCAGTCCTCTTCCGGAGGGCTACACCTTC.

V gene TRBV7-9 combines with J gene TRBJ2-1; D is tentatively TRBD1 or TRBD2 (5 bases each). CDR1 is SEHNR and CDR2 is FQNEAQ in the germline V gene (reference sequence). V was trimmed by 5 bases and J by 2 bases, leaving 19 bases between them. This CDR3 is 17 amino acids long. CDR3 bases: TGTGCCAGCAGCGTAGGGGTTGTGGGGGAGCCCTACAATGAGCAGTTCTTC. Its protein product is CASSVGVVGEPYNEQFF.

The CDR3 DNA sequence: TGTGCCAGCAGTTTTAGTAGTGGACAGGGTTTTTATGAGCAGTTCTTC. It codes for CASSFSSGQGFYEQFF. The rearrangement joins TRBV28 to TRBJ2-1; 8 bases map to TRBD1. After removal of 3 bases from V and 8 bases from J, the junction contained 12 bases not matched to a gene. The CDR3 has 16 amino acids. CDR1 is MDHEN, CDR2 SYDVKM, per germline.

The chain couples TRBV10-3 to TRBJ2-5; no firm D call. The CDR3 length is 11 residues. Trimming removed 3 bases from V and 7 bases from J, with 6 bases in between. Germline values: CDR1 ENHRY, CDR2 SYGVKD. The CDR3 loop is CAISDLTTQYF. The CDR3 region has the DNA TGTGCCATCAGTGACCTGACGACCCAGTACTTC.

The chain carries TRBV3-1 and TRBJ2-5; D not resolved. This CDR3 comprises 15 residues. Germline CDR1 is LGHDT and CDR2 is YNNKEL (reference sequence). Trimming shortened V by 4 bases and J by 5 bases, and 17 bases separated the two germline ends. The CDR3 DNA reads TGTGCCAGCAGCCCCCCCGACGGACCCAGCGAGACCCAGTACTTC. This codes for CASSPPDGPSETQYF.

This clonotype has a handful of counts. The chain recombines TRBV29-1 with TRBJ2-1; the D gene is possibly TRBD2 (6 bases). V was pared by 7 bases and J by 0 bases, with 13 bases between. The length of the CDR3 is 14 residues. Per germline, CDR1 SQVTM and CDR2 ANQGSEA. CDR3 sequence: CSGDGGVSYNEQFF. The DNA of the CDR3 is TGCAGCGGCGATGGCGGGGTCTCCTACAATGAGCAGTTCTTC.

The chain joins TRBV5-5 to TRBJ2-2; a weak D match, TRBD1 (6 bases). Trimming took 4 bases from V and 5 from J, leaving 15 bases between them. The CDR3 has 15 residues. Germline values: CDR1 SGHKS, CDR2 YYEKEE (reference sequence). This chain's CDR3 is CASSAPGQGTGELFF. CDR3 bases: TGTGCCAGCAGCGCGCCAGGGCAGGGGACCGGGGAGCTGTTTTTT.

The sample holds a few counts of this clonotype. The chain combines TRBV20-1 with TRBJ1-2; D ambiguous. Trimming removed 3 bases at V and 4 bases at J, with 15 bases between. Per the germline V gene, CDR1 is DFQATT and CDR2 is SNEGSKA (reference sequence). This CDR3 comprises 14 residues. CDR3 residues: CSASLGRGFYGYTF. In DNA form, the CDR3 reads TGCAGTGCTAGTTTAGGACGGGGATTCTATGGCTACACCTTC.

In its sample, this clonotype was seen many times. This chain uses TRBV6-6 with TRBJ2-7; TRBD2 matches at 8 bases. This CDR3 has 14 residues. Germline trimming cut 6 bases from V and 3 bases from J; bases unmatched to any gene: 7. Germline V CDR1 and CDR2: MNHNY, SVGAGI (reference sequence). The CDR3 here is CASSLTSDLYEQYF. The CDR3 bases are TGTGCCAGCAGCCTGACTAGCGACCTCTACGAGCAGTACTTC.

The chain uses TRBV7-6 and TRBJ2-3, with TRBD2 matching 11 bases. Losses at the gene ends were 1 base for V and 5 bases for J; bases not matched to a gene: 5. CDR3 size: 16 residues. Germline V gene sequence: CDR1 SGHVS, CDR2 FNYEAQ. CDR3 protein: CASSLVLAGGIDTQYF. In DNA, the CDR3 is TGTGCCAGCAGCTTAGTTCTAGCGGGGGGTATAGATACGCAGTATTTT.

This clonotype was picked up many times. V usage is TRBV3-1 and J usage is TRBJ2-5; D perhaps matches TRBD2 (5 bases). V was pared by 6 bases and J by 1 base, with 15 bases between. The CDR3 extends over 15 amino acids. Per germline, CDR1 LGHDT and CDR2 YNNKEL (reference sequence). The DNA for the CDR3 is TGTGCCAGCAGTTCCCCTACTAGTCCCCAAGAGACCCAGTACTTC. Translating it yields CASSSPTSPQETQYF.

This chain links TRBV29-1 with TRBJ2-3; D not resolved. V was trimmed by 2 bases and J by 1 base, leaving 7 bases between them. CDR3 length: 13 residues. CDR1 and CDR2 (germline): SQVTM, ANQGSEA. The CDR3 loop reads CSVESARTDTQYF. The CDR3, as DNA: TGCAGCGTTGAATCGGCTCGCACAGATACGCAGTATTTT.

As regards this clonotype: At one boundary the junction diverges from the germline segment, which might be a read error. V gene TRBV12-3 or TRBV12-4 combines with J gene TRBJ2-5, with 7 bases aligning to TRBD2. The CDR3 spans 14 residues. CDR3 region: CASSPAERGKTRYF. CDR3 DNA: TGTGCCAGCAGTCCCGCCGAGCGGGGCAAGACCCGGTACTTC.

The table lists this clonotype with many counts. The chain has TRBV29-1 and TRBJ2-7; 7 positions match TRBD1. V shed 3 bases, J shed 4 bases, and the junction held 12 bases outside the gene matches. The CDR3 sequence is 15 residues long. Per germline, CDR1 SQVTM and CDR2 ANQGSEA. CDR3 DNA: TGCAGCGTTGACCGAGGGACAGTCTTCGAGTACGAGCAGTACTTC. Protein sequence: CSVDRGTVFEYEQYF.

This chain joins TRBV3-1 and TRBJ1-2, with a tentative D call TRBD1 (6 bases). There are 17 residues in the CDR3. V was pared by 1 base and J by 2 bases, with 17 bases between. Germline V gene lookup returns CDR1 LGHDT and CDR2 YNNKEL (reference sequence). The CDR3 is CASSQARYNRVNYGYTF. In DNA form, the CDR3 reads TGTGCCAGCAGCCAAGCCCGCTACAACAGGGTAAACTATGGCTACACCTTC.